These 5 T cell receptor beta chains originate from one sample sequenced in a study of blood T cell repertoires in COVID-19. Method: immunoSEQ multiplex PCR; TCRdb's copy keeps in-frame clones and lacks some. The repertoire includes 300,000 to 350,000 clones, almost 90% of them detected once, and under 1.2% sits in the top ten. Material: PBMCs or T cells enriched from blood (not recorded which). The receptors here all came from a woman aged 25 to 39 who had been exposed to COVID-19.

The rearrangement links TRBV19 to TRBJ1-5; 10 bases align to TRBD1. Germline V gives CDR1 LNHDA, CDR2 SQIVND (reference sequence). The CDR3 loop spans 16 amino acids. V shed 1 base, J shed 11 bases, and the junction held 11 bases outside the gene matches. The CDR3 DNA reads as TGTGCCAGTAGTATAGGAACCGACAGGGGGCTTAGGTCCCAGCATTTT. Residues: CASSIGTDRGLRSQHF.

This chain links TRBV18 with TRBJ1-6; TRBD1 agrees at 10 bases. J lost 2 bases, V lost 3 bases, and 7 bases had no gene match. The CDR3 sequence is 18 residues long. Germline CDR1 and CDR2: KGHSH and LQKENI. This CDR3 is CASSPLDRGVTYNSPLHF. CDR3 coding DNA: TGTGCCAGCTCACCCTTGGACAGGGGGGTAACCTATAATTCACCCCTCCACTTT.

This clone has only one observation. This chain connects TRBV11-2 to TRBJ2-7, with D unresolved. The CDR3 loop spans 12 amino acids. The V gene lost 3 bases and the J gene lost 3 bases, with 6 bases spanning the gap. The germline V gene encodes CDR1 SGHAT and CDR2 FQNNGV. In DNA, the CDR3 is TGTGCCAGCAGCTTCAACAGCTACGAGCAGTACTTC. It yields the protein CASSFNSYEQYF.

The V call is TRBV2, the J call TRBJ2-5; 7 bases line up with TRBD2. With 6 bases clipped from V and 3 bases from J, the junction kept 13 bases outside the gene matches. CDR3 size: 16 residues. Germline loops: CDR1 SNHLY, CDR2 FYNNEI. The CDR3 sequence: CASRADLGGAKETQYF. In DNA, the CDR3 is TGTGCCAGCAGGGCCGACTTGGGAGGGGCGAAAGAGACCCAGTACTTC.

The rearrangement links TRBV5-1 to TRBJ1-1; 9 bases line up with TRBD1. The CDR3 loop spans 13 amino acids. With 4 bases clipped from V and 11 bases from J, the junction kept 9 bases outside the gene matches. Per the germline V gene, CDR1 is SGHRS and CDR2 is YFSETQ. The CDR3, as DNA: TGCGCCAGCAGCATGCCGGGACAGGGAGCTGCTTTCTTT. Amino acid sequence: CASSMPGQGAAFF.